The clone carrying this T cell receptor (beta chain) was recorded at least ten times. Its antigen is unknown. These data belong to a study of regulatory T cells in long-lasting Graves disease. Time point in this sample: newly diagnosed GD, antithyroid drugs for less than 3 months. There was RNA extracted from PBMCs, and the TCR library was made from it. CDR3-region Arm-PCR and iRepertoire HTBI primers produced the TCR beta libraries. MiXCR was run by TCRdb on the multiplex PCR reads, yielding one entry per CDR3 protein. The sample has around 500,000 distinct CDR3 sequences; about 16% are singletons. The CDR3 sequence is 14 residues long. Germline values: CDR1 MNHEY, CDR2 SVGEGT. Trimming cost V 0 bases and J 1 base, with 6 bases left between them. Study-wide results and limits: Persistent disease preferred TRBV28, TRBJ1-2 and TRBJ2-5; new disease, TRBV20-1 and TRBJ2-1. Examination was confined to peripheral blood, excluding thyroid tissue.

Separately, the same data were catalogued under a study of T cells in Graves' hyperthyroidism and ophthalmopathy. That source adds: The majority of expanded thyroid clonotypes above 0.001 also appeared in blood.

Sequenced material: peripheral blood mononuclear cells (PBMCs), taken at new diagnosis, from a patient treated with antithyroid drugs. The rearrangement links TRBV6-2 or TRBV6-3 to TRBJ1-1; D gene unclear. The clonotype was recovered from a woman aged 35-65 years with Graves disease. Here the CDR3 reads CASSYSDKNTEAFF. CDR3 in DNA: TGTGCCAGCAGTTACTCTGACAAGAACACTGAAGCTTTCTTT.